This T cell receptor beta chain came from a study of T cell clonotyping in hematopoietic cell transplantation. The repertoire was sequenced with immunoSEQ multiplex PCR; TCRdb's copy has only in-frame clones and lacks some. In the table there are around 37,000 clones, about 96% of which are singletons. Study-level results: At the given depth, recipient repertoires were over 95% de novo clonotypes. Higher Inverse Simpson Index values in graft donor and pretransplant recipient predicted broader posttransplant TCR diversity.

V was shortened by 1 base and J by 1 base, with 11 bases between the two germline ends. CDR1 is LNHDA, CDR2 SQIVND, per germline (reference sequence). The CDR3 sequence is 15 residues long. With regard to this clone: Antigen: not known.

This TCR came from a young man in good health. Some clones in this sample may be carry-over from other donors' samples. This chain links TRBV19 with TRBJ2-7; perhaps D is TRBD1 or TRBD2 (5 bases each). Sample: peripheral blood mononuclear cells. The DNA of the CDR3 is TGTGCCAGTAGTATAGGGCAGGGAGCTTCCTACGAGCAGTACTTC. Protein product: CASSIGQGASYEQYF.